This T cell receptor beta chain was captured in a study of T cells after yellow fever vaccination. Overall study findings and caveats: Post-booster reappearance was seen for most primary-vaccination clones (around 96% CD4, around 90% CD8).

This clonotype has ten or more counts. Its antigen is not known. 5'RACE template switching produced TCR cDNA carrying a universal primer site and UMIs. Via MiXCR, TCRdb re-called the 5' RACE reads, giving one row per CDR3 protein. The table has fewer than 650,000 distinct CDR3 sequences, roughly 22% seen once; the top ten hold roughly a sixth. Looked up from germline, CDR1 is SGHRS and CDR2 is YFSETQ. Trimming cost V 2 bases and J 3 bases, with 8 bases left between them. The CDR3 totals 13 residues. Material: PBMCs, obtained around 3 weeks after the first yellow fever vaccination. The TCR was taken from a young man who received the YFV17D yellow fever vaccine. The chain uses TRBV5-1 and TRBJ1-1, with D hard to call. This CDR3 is CASSFGGYTEAFF. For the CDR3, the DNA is TGCGCCAGCAGCTTCGGTGGATACACTGAAGCTTTCTTT.